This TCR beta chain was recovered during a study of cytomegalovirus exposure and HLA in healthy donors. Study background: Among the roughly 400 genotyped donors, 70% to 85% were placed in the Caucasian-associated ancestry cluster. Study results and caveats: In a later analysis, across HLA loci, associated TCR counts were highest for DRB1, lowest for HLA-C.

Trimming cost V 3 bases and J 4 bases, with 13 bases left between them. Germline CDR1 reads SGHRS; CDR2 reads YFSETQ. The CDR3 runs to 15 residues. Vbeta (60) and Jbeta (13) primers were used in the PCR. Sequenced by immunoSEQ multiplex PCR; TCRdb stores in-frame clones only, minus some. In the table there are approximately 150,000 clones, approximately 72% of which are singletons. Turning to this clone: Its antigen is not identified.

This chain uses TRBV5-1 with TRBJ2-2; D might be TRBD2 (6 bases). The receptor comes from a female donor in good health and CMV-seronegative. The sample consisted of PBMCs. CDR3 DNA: TGCGCCAGCAGCTACGGGACTTTGAGCACCGGGGAGCTGTTTTTT. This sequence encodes CASSYGTLSTGELFF.